The 9 T cell receptor beta chains in this list originate from one sample, sequenced in a study of CD8 T cells in Susac syndrome. Random hexamers served to reverse transcribe roughly 0.45 to 1 ug RNA. TCRdb used MiXCR to reprocess the immunoSEQ multiplex PCR reads, holding one entry per CDR3 protein. The profile shows roughly 150,000 distinct CDR3 sequences, roughly 94% of them singletons. Material: CD4+ T cells from PBMCs. All receptors come from a human donor with multiple sclerosis.

This clonotype was picked up one time. The chain couples TRBV5-4 to TRBJ2-3; weak D call: TRBD2 (5 bases). In germline, CDR1 is SGHNT, CDR2 YYREEE (reference sequence). This CDR3 has 13 amino acids. Trimming stripped 6 bases from V and 5 bases from J, with 13 bases between. This CDR3 is CASTNFAGDTQYF. CDR3 sequence (DNA): TGTGCCAGCACCAATTTCGCGGGAGATACGCAGTATTTT. The variable domain in full, with the rest retrieved from reference TRBV5-4 and TRBJ2-3, is ETGVTQSPTHLIKTRGQQVTLRCSSQSGHNTVSWYQQALGQGPQFIFQYYREEENGRGNFPPRFSGLQFPNYSSELNVNALELDDSALYLCASTNFAGDTQYFGPGTRLTVL.

The chain combines TRBV6-2 or TRBV6-3 with TRBJ2-5, with 14 bases identical to TRBD2. CDR1 and CDR2 (germline): MNHEY, SVGEGT. The CDR3 length is 16 residues. J was trimmed by 5 bases and V by 5 bases; bases with no gene match: 7. CDR3 in DNA: TGTGCCAGCAGTCCGGGACTAGCGGGAGCAAGGGAGACCCAGTACTTC. Translating gives CASSPGLAGARETQYF.

The chain recombines TRBV12-3 or TRBV12-4 with TRBJ2-5; possibly TRBD2 for D (5 bases). Trimming took 3 bases from V and 5 from J, leaving 10 bases between them. The CDR3 runs 13 residues. DNA for the CDR3: TGTGCCAGCAGTTTTCGGGGTGAGGAGACCCAGTACTTC. This translates into CASSFRGEETQYF.

This clonotype was recorded once. The V call is TRBV24-1, the J call TRBJ2-7; TRBD2 matches 9 bases. Germline-derived CDR1 and CDR2 are KGHDR and SFDVKD. The CDR3 extends over 14 amino acids. Unmatched junction bases numbered 5, after V lost 7 bases and J lost 2 bases. CDR3: CATRYAGGPYEQYF. CDR3 in DNA: TGTGCCACCAGGTACGCGGGAGGGCCCTACGAGCAGTACTTC.

J is TRBJ1-2 and V is TRBV10-3, with 7 bases matching TRBD1. Losses at the gene ends were 8 bases for V and 6 bases for J; bases not matched to a gene: 18. CDR1 is ENHRY and CDR2 is SYGVKD in the germline V gene. The CDR3 consists of 16 residues. CDR3: CAISTVQVKQGDGYTF. The CDR3 DNA is TGTGCCATCTCGACCGTCCAGGTGAAGCAGGGGGATGGCTACACCTTC.

The chain has TRBV29-1 and TRBJ2-3, with D maybe TRBD2 (6 bases). The CDR3 loop spans 11 amino acids. Per the germline V gene, CDR1 is SQVTM and CDR2 is ANQGSEA. With 7 bases removed from V and 2 bases from J, the gap between germline ends came to 7 bases. CDR3 bases: TGCAGCGGCGGGATCACAGATACGCAGTATTTT. Protein: CSGGITDTQYF.

The chain carries TRBV7-9 and TRBJ1-5, with a weak D call TRBD1 (5 bases). V lost 4 bases and J lost 4, with 11 bases in between. Germline lookup yields CDR1 SEHNR and CDR2 FQNEAQ (reference sequence). The CDR3 totals 14 residues. CDR3 region: CASSWGGENQPQHF. CDR3 DNA sequence: TGTGCCAGCAGCTGGGGGGGTGAGAATCAGCCCCAGCATTTT.

The CDR3: CAISDPDRAKTQYF. In DNA form, the CDR3 reads TGTGCCATCAGTGATCCCGACAGGGCCAAGACCCAGTACTTC. The chain couples TRBV10-3 to TRBJ2-5, with 7 bases matching TRBD1. Germline V gene lookup returns CDR1 ENHRY and CDR2 SYGVKD. After removal of 3 bases from V and 6 bases from J, the junction contained 7 bases not matched to a gene. The CDR3 runs 14 residues.

V and J are TRBV6-5 and TRBJ1-1; the D gene is possibly TRBD1 (5 bases). CDR1 and CDR2 from the germline V gene are MNHEY and SVGAGI. The CDR3 extends over 13 amino acids. Trimming left V 0 bases short and J 10 bases short, with 12 bases between. CDR3 sequence reads: CASSYSGGLGAFF. For the CDR3, the DNA is TGTGCCAGCAGTTACTCGGGGGGGTTAGGAGCTTTCTTT.